One sample yielded the 30 T cell receptor beta chains listed below, sequenced in a study of blood T cell repertoires in COVID-19. The repertoire was sequenced with immunoSEQ multiplex PCR; TCRdb's copy has only in-frame clones and lacks some. The sample consists of some 60,000 clones, more than 75% of them appearing once. Material for sequencing was peripheral blood. The receptors shown here come from a man in his fifties or sixties with acute or convalescent COVID-19.

The rearrangement uses TRBV27 and TRBJ2-7; the D gene is possibly TRBD2 (5 bases). Trimming left V 3 bases short and J 6 bases short, with 15 bases between. Germline V CDR1 and CDR2: MNHEY, SMNVEV (reference sequence). The CDR3 has 14 residues. CDR3 nucleotide sequence: TGTGCCAGCAGTTTCAGAGGGCCCAACATCGAGCAGTACTTC. It codes for CASSFRGPNIEQYF.

The V call is TRBV25-1, the J call TRBJ1-3; 7 nucleotides align to TRBD1. This CDR3 has 16 residues. CDR1 and CDR2 (germline): MGHDK, SYGVNS. With 7 bases clipped from V and 0 bases from J, the junction kept 9 bases outside the gene matches. CDR3 coding DNA: TGTGCCAGCACCGGGACAGACTCCTTCTCTGGAAACACCATATATTTT. It translates to CASTGTDSFSGNTIYF.

This clone was counted a single time. The V call is TRBV18, the J call TRBJ1-4, with TRBD1 matching over 7 bases. The CDR3 is 15 amino acids. Germline assignment: CDR1 KGHSH and CDR2 LQKENI. With V trimmed by 4 bases and J by 3 bases, 5 bases remained unmatched. The chain's CDR3 is CASSQDRVANEKLFF. CDR3 nucleotide sequence: TGTGCCAGCTCACAAGACAGGGTAGCTAATGAAAAACTGTTTTTT.

The rearrangement joins TRBV5-1 to TRBJ1-1, with 7 bases lining up with TRBD1. CDR1 SGHRS and CDR2 YFSETQ come from the germline V gene. The V segment lost 6 bases and the J segment 0 bases; nucleotides outside the gene matches: 14. The CDR3 has 17 residues. CDR3 nucleotide sequence: TGCGCCAGCAAACTTCGGGGGACAGAGCTAATGAACACTGAAGCTTTCTTT. Translation gives CASKLRGTELMNTEAFF.

The chain has TRBV2 and TRBJ1-1, with D possibly being TRBD1 (6 bases). This CDR3 is built from 15 residues. With 2 bases removed from V and 4 bases from J, the gap between germline ends came to 14 bases. CDR1 is SNHLY and CDR2 is FYNNEI in the germline V gene. The CDR3 region is CASSETGKSATEAFF. CDR3 coding DNA: TGTGCCAGCAGTGAAACAGGGAAGTCGGCCACTGAAGCTTTCTTT. Drawing the rest from reference TRBV2 and TRBJ1-1, the complete variable domain is EPEVTQTPSHQVTQMGQEVILRCVPISNHLYFYWYRQILGQKVEFLVSFYNNEISEKSEIFDDQFSVERPDGSNFTLKIRSTKLEDSAMYFCASSETGKSATEAFFGQGTRLTVV.

In DNA form, the CDR3 reads TGCGCCAGCAGCCCTCTGAGCGGGGCCCCCTACGAGCAGTACTTC. Its protein is CASSPLSGAPYEQYF. This chain joins TRBV4-1 and TRBJ2-7; TRBD2 agrees at 7 bases. From germline, CDR1 is MGHRA and CDR2 YSYEKL. The CDR3 has 15 residues. The ends lost 4 bases at V and 2 bases at J; junction bases unmatched: 8.

The CDR3 coding sequence is TGTGCCAGCAGCCTTCGACAGTCCCCTAGCACAGATACGCAGTATTTT. Its protein product is CASSLRQSPSTDTQYF. The chain recombines TRBV7-9 with TRBJ2-3, with a tentative D call TRBD1 (5 bases). The V gene's germline CDR1 is SEHNR and CDR2 FQNEAQ (reference sequence). This CDR3 has 16 residues. The V end was cut by 5 bases, the J end by 0 bases, with 15 bases between. Using reference TRBV7-9 and TRBJ2-3 for the parts outside the CDR3, the full variable domain is DTGVSQNPRHKITKRGQNVTFRCDPISEHNRLYWYRQTLGQGPEFLTYFQNEAQLEKSRLLSDRFSAERPKGSFSTLEIQRTEQGDSAMYLCASSLRQSPSTDTQYFGPGTRLTVL.

The chain combines TRBV6-1 with TRBJ2-1, with 9 positions matching TRBD1. Germline V gene data show CDR1 as MNHNS and CDR2 as SASEGT. With V trimmed by 2 bases and J by 8 bases, 13 bases remained unmatched. The CDR3 length is 17 residues. For the CDR3, the DNA is TGTGCCAGCAGTGAACCCCTAGCAAACAGGGGGCGCGATGAGCAGTTCTTC. It specifies CASSEPLANRGRDEQFF.

This clone was seen once. The J gene is TRBJ2-7, the V gene TRBV7-6, with 7 bases fitting TRBD1. With V trimmed by 5 bases and J by 3 bases, 7 bases remained unmatched. CDR1 SGHVS and CDR2 FNYEAQ come from the germline V gene. This CDR3 region has 14 residues. This CDR3 reads CASSTSGTDYEQYF. CDR3 sequence (DNA): TGTGCCAGCAGCACGTCCGGGACAGACTACGAGCAGTACTTC.

The chain joins TRBV2 to TRBJ2-7; 8 bases fit TRBD1. Germline-derived CDR1 and CDR2 are SNHLY and FYNNEI. The ends lost 1 base at V and 2 bases at J; junction bases unmatched: 1. This CDR3 has 14 amino acids. The CDR3 here is CASSEGTGTYEQYF. The CDR3 coding sequence is TGTGCCAGCAGTGAAGGGACAGGGACCTACGAGCAGTACTTC.

This chain links TRBV6-1 with TRBJ1-1; D remains unclear. The CDR3 consists of 14 residues. CDR1 is MNHNS, CDR2 SASEGT, per germline. V lost 2 bases to trimming and J lost 0 bases, with 7 bases between them. CDR3 bases: TGTGCCAGCAGTGAAAACGGGGTGAACACTGAAGCTTTCTTT. Translated: CASSENGVNTEAFF.

This clone was counted once. The rearrangement links TRBV11-2 to TRBJ1-5; D gene ambiguous. Germline-derived CDR1 and CDR2 are SGHAT and FQNNGV. The CDR3 runs 13 residues. Deletions cut 4 bases from V and 0 bases from J, with 4 bases between. In DNA form, the CDR3 reads TGTGCCAGCAGCTCCTATAGCAATCAGCCCCAGCATTTT. Its translation is CASSSYSNQPQHF.

CDR3 sequence: CATSEGTSGDHEQYF. In DNA form, the CDR3 reads TGTGCCACCAGTGAAGGGACTAGCGGGGACCACGAGCAGTACTTC. The chain recombines TRBV24-1 with TRBJ2-7, with 13 bases lining up with TRBD2. The CDR3 length is 15 residues. Looked up from germline, CDR1 is KGHDR and CDR2 is SFDVKD. Trimming removed 4 bases from V and 5 bases from J; junction bases left unmatched: 4.

With regard to this clone: Because the CDR3's place on the DNA is in doubt, the DNA is left out and the CDR3 is given as listed by TCRdb. This rearrangement joins TRBV19 to TRBJ2-7; TRBD2 reflects the table's D call only, with no check against the DNA. Germline V gene sequence: CDR1 LNHDA, CDR2 SQIVND (reference sequence). The CDR3 is 12 amino acids long, termini counted. CDR3 amino acids: CASTSDGDEQYF.

V usage is TRBV10-3 and J usage is TRBJ1-1; possibly TRBD1 for D (6 bases). Germline V gene lookup returns CDR1 ENHRY and CDR2 SYGVKD. This CDR3 contains 13 residues. Deletions cut 5 bases from V and 3 bases from J, with 10 bases between. For the CDR3, the DNA is TGTGCCATCAGTCGGGACATAGACACTGAAGCTTTCTTT. The encoded protein is CAISRDIDTEAFF.

J is TRBJ1-3 and V is TRBV7-9; TRBD1 aligns across 7 bases. Losses at the gene ends were 8 bases for V and 0 bases for J; bases not matched to a gene: 10. Germline values: CDR1 SEHNR, CDR2 FQNEAQ (reference sequence). The CDR3 runs 16 residues. Here the CDR3 DNA reads TGTGCCAGCCTCCGGACAGGCGCTCCCTCTGGAAACACCATATATTTT. It codes for CASLRTGAPSGNTIYF.

J is TRBJ2-3 and V is TRBV11-2; TRBD2 agrees at 9 bases. V was clipped by 5 bases and J by 6 bases; unmatched bases: 18. The germline V gene encodes CDR1 SGHAT and CDR2 FQNNGV. The CDR3 contains 18 residues. In nucleotides, the CDR3 is TGTGCCAGCAGCGTAAGGGGCTCTGCGGGGGGGCCTACGGATACGCAGTATTTT. It is translated as CASSVRGSAGGPTDTQYF.

This sequence joins TRBV18 and TRBJ1-5; 7 nucleotides align to TRBD1. The CDR3 contains 15 residues. V lost 3 bases to trimming and J lost 2 bases; unmatched junction nucleotides: 4. CDR1 is KGHSH, CDR2 LQKENI, per germline. The CDR3 loop is CASSPNTGGNQPQHF. CDR3 bases: TGTGCCAGCTCACCCAATACAGGGGGCAATCAGCCCCAGCATTTT. Variable domain in full (rest from reference TRBV18 and TRBJ1-5): NAGVMQNPRHLVRRRGQEARLRCSPMKGHSHVYWYRQLPEEGLKFMVYLQKENIIDESGMPKERFSAEFPKEGPSILRIQQVVRGDSAAYFCASSPNTGGNQPQHFGDGTRLSIL.

The chain carries TRBV3-1 (or the pseudogene TRBV3-2) and TRBJ2-1; D not resolved. The germline gives CDR1 LGHDT, CDR2 YNNKEL (reference sequence). This CDR3 contains 13 residues. V was trimmed by 6 bases and J by 11 bases, leaving 17 bases between them. CDR3 protein: CASSPKLDTKQFF. In DNA, the CDR3 is TGTGCCAGCAGTCCGAAACTTGACACCAAGCAGTTCTTC.

This clone showed up just once. V gene TRBV5-1 combines with J gene TRBJ2-3, with 7 bases that match TRBD1. The CDR3 spans 15 residues. Germline CDR1 reads SGHRS; CDR2 reads YFSETQ. V lost 3 bases to trimming and J lost 2 bases; unmatched junction nucleotides: 6. Here the CDR3 reads CASSSTGTATDTQYF. The CDR3 nucleotides are TGCGCCAGCAGCTCGACCGGGACAGCCACAGATACGCAGTATTTT.

This sequence joins TRBV14 and TRBJ1-1; 7 bases are shared with TRBD1. V lost 4 bases, J lost 0 bases, and 8 bases stayed unmatched. This CDR3 contains 16 residues. Germline loops: CDR1 SGHDN, CDR2 FVKESK. The CDR3 reads CASSPRQGLMNTEAFF. The CDR3 nucleotides are TGTGCCAGCAGCCCCCGACAGGGACTCATGAACACTGAAGCTTTCTTT.

This chain links TRBV19 with TRBJ2-3, with D uncertain. CDR3 length equals 12 residues. V was shortened by 3 bases and J by 7 bases, with 8 bases between the two germline ends. The germline V gene encodes CDR1 LNHDA and CDR2 SQIVND (reference sequence). The CDR3: CASSIDSHTQYF. The DNA for the CDR3 is TGTGCCAGTAGTATCGATAGCCATACGCAGTATTTT.

This sequence joins TRBV2 and TRBJ1-5; D perhaps matches TRBD1 (5 bases). Trimming cost V 5 bases and J 4 bases, with 15 bases left between them. This CDR3 is 15 amino acids long. Germline-derived CDR1 and CDR2 are SNHLY and FYNNEI. CDR3 in DNA: TGTGCCAGCAGTTACAGTCAGGGTTGGAATCAGCCCCAGCATTTT. Its protein product is CASSYSQGWNQPQHF.

This chain uses TRBV11-2 with TRBJ2-1; weak D call: TRBD2 (6 bases). CDR3 size: 17 residues. The germline V gene has CDR1 SGHAT and CDR2 FQNNGV. The V gene lost 4 bases and the J gene lost 6 bases, with 22 bases spanning the gap. CDR3 in amino acids: CASSSTGDGLGSNEQFF. The CDR3 nucleotides read TGTGCCAGCAGCTCGACGGGGGATGGTCTGGGTTCCAATGAGCAGTTCTTC.

The gene calls are TRBV21-1 and TRBJ1-1; the table's TRBD1 call for D was not verified on the DNA. TRBV21-1 is reported as a pseudogene. This CDR3 is 15 amino acids long. The CDR3 region is CASSKSTGGRTEAFF. CDR3 coding DNA: TGTGCCAGCAGCAAATCGACAGGGGGCCGGACTGAAGCTTTCTTT.

The chain couples TRBV4-1 to TRBJ1-1; TRBD1 is a possible D gene (5 bases). CDR1 and CDR2 from the germline V gene are MGHRA and YSYEKL. Trimming left V 6 bases short and J 0 bases short, with 11 bases between. The CDR3 sequence is 14 residues long. CDR3 bases: TGCGCCAGCAGTCCCAGGGATGTGAACACTGAAGCTTTCTTT. This translates into CASSPRDVNTEAFF.

The chain uses TRBV5-1 and TRBJ1-2; TRBD1 matches 8 bases. Germline values: CDR1 SGHRS, CDR2 YFSETQ. Losses at the gene ends were 0 bases for V and 7 bases for J; bases not matched to a gene: 8. The CDR3 length is 15 residues. The DNA for the CDR3 is TGCGCCAGCAGCTTGGGGGGACAGGACTTTAGTGGCTACACCTTC. This encodes CASSLGGQDFSGYTF.

V gene TRBV6-5 combines with J gene TRBJ1-2, with 10 bases that match TRBD1. The CDR3 covers 15 residues. J gave up 7 bases and V 6 bases, and 11 bases lay outside the gene matches. Looked up from germline, CDR1 is MNHEY and CDR2 is SVGAGI. CDR3 in amino acids: CASRTGGTGESGYTF. The CDR3 DNA is TGTGCCAGCAGGACAGGCGGGACAGGGGAGAGTGGCTACACCTTC.

The table lists this clone with a few counts. J is TRBJ1-1 and V is TRBV30; D gene ambiguous. The CDR3 extends over 12 amino acids. Trimming pared 6 bases from V and 3 bases from J, leaving 11 bases between. Germline V gene data show CDR1 as GTSNPN and CDR2 as SVGIG (reference sequence). The CDR3 sequence: CACQTGYTEAFF. Here the CDR3 DNA reads TGTGCCTGTCAGACGGGGTACACTGAAGCTTTCTTT.

The chain recombines TRBV5-8 with TRBJ2-1; D is ambiguous. V lost 1 base and J lost 3, with 17 bases in between. There are 17 residues in the CDR3. In germline, CDR1 is SGHTS, CDR2 YDEGEE. CDR3 in DNA: TGTGCCAGCAGCTTGCCGGGTTCTCAGAGGAGCTACAATGAGCAGTTCTTC. It codes for CASSLPGSQRSYNEQFF. Looking up the rest from reference TRBV5-8 and TRBJ2-1 gives the full variable domain: EAGVTQSPTHLIKTRGQQATLRCSPISGHTSVYWYQQALGLGLQFLLWYDEGEERNRGNFPPRFSGRQFPNYSSELNVNALELEDSALYLCASSLPGSQRSYNEQFFGPGTRLTVL.